This passage covers 25 T cell receptor beta chains from one sample sequenced in a study of human T cells and chemical hapten exposure. Indicated time point: patch test 2, 6 weeks after DPC sensitization. Sample treatment: therapeutic diphenylcyclopropenone sensitization with weekly scalp DPC. Using its own MiXCR run on the RACE reads, TCRdb lists one record per CDR3 protein. Counted here are about 50,000 distinct CDR3 sequences, just under 10% occurring once; the ten biggest clones make up about 1.7%. The sequences come from whole blood, collected in connection with sensitization to the hapten diphenylcyclopropenone (DPC). These receptors all stem from a woman between 50 and 59 years old with alopecia areata. Some clones in this sample may be carry-over from other donors' samples.

The rearrangement links TRBV5-1 to TRBJ2-2; D remains ambiguous. V lost 2 bases, J lost 7 bases, and 18 bases lay in between. The CDR3 has 16 amino acids. Germline lookup yields CDR1 SGHRS and CDR2 YFSETQ. The CDR3 loop is CASSFSSGPLIGELFF. The CDR3 DNA reads as TGCGCCAGCAGCTTCTCGTCCGGACCGCTCATCGGGGAGCTGTTTTTT.

This clonotype was counted between two and nine times. This sequence joins TRBV5-1 and TRBJ2-3, with no clear D. This CDR3 contains 17 residues. Trimming stripped 0 bases from V and 3 bases from J, with 17 bases between. Germline V lookup: CDR1 SGHRS, CDR2 YFSETQ. CDR3 sequence (DNA): TGCGCCAGCAGCTTGGGGGCGGCGATCCGAACGACAGATACGCAGTATTTT. This encodes CASSLGAAIRTTDTQYF.

The sample holds many counts of this clonotype. The genes are TRBV4-2 and TRBJ1-2, with 8 bases identical to TRBD1. This CDR3 is built from 13 residues. Germline V lookup: CDR1 LGHNA, CDR2 YNFKEQ. The V segment lost 8 bases and the J segment 4 bases; nucleotides outside the gene matches: 6. As DNA, the CDR3 is TGTGCCAGCGCGCCCACAGGGGGCTATGGCTACACCTTC. Protein: CASAPTGGYGYTF.

This clonotype turned up a few times. V usage is TRBV20-1 and J usage is TRBJ2-1; TRBD2 might be the D (6 bases). The CDR3 is 15 residues long. Trimming took off 0 bases at V and 5 bases at J, with 14 bases between the two ends. Germline V lookup: CDR1 DFQATT, CDR2 SNEGSKA (reference sequence). This CDR3 reads CSARDHGGGHNEQFF. Written as DNA, the CDR3 is TGCAGTGCTAGAGATCACGGAGGAGGGCACAATGAGCAGTTCTTC.

This clonotype has just a few counts. The chain is built from TRBV20-1 and TRBJ1-4, with D uncertain. The length of the CDR3 is 12 residues. Trimming took 4 bases from V and 5 from J, leaving 8 bases between them. In germline, CDR1 is DFQATT, CDR2 SNEGSKA (reference sequence). The CDR3 DNA is TGCAGTGCTATTCGACCAAATGAAAAACTGTTTTTT. As protein: CSAIRPNEKLFF.

The chain has TRBV7-2 and TRBJ2-3; D is perhaps TRBD1 (7 bases). Trimming took 6 bases from V and 4 from J, leaving 17 bases between them. Germline loops: CDR1 SGHTA, CDR2 FQGNSA. CDR3 length: 15 amino acids. This CDR3 reads CASRIPGGTADTQYF. In DNA, the CDR3 is TGTGCCAGCAGGATCCCAGGGGGGACAGCAGATACGCAGTATTTT.

The genes are TRBV7-6 and TRBJ2-1; TRBD2 aligns across 7 bases. Germline assignment: CDR1 SGHVS and CDR2 FNYEAQ. The J segment lost 2 bases and the V segment lost 3 bases, leaving 13 bases of the junction unmatched. This CDR3 has 18 residues. DNA of the CDR3: TGTGCCAGCAGCTTGGTTGGTGCGGGAGTTACACCCTACAATGAGCAGTTCTTC. Encoded protein: CASSLVGAGVTPYNEQFF.

This clonotype appeared many times. The CDR3: CSARDLSGVGNSPLHF. CDR3 sequence (DNA): TGCAGTGCTAGAGATCTGTCGGGGGTTGGTAATTCACCCCTCCACTTT. V and J are TRBV20-1 and TRBJ1-6; a possible D gene is TRBD1 (5 bases). CDR1 is DFQATT, CDR2 SNEGSKA, per germline (reference sequence). Trimming cost V 0 bases and J 6 bases, with 15 bases left between them. The CDR3 consists of 16 residues.

This clonotype was picked up a small number of times. The chain employs TRBV20-1 and TRBJ1-5; D remains ambiguous. CDR3 size: 14 residues. The germline V and J ends were trimmed by 7 bases and 2 bases, with 15 bases remaining between them. Germline V gene lookup returns CDR1 DFQATT and CDR2 SNEGSKA (reference sequence). The CDR3 DNA reads as TGCAGTGGGGTCGGTAGCATAGGCAATCAGCCCCAGCATTTT. This translates into CSGVGSIGNQPQHF.

The chain employs TRBV28 and TRBJ1-4; the D is unclear. CDR3 length: 13 amino acids. The germline V gene has CDR1 MDHEN and CDR2 SYDVKM. As DNA, the CDR3 is TGTGGCTCGAGCGGGACAACTAATGAAAAACTGTTTTTT. Protein: CGSSGTTNEKLFF.

Only a few counts were recorded for this clonotype. The genes are TRBV10-3 and TRBJ2-3; D gene ambiguous. V was trimmed by 4 bases and J by 0 bases, leaving 8 bases between them. This CDR3 is 14 amino acids long. Germline CDR1 ENHRY, CDR2 SYGVKD. Here the CDR3 reads CAISATDSTDTQYF. The CDR3 nucleotides are TGTGCCATCAGTGCCACCGATAGCACAGATACGCAGTATTTT.

In this sample, this clonotype turned up many times. The chain uses TRBV18 and TRBJ2-3; 9 bases agree with TRBD2. The V segment lost 2 bases and the J segment 1 base; nucleotides outside the gene matches: 16. CDR3 length: 20 residues. Germline V gene data show CDR1 as KGHSH and CDR2 as LQKENI. The CDR3 DNA reads TGTGCCAGCTCACCATTGTCCGGGACTAGCTCCTTGAAGGGCACAGATACGCAGTATTTT. Translated: CASSPLSGTSSLKGTDTQYF.

This chain links TRBV14 with TRBJ1-4; D remains unclear. This CDR3 is built from 14 residues. Germline V CDR1 and CDR2: SGHDN, FVKESK. V was shortened by 0 bases and J by 3 bases, with 5 bases between the two germline ends. Here the CDR3 DNA reads TGTGCCAGCAGCCAAGATCGATCTAATGAAAAACTGTTTTTT. This gives the protein CASSQDRSNEKLFF.

The table lists this clonotype with a few counts. The chain joins TRBV28 to TRBJ1-2; 7 bases fit TRBD1. In germline, CDR1 is MDHEN, CDR2 SYDVKM. V lost 4 bases to trimming and J lost 3 bases; unmatched junction nucleotides: 2. This CDR3 has 13 residues. DNA for the CDR3: TGTGCCAGCAGTTCGGGACAGTACTATGGCTACACCTTC. This sequence encodes CASSSGQYYGYTF.

This clonotype was seen more than once but under ten times. The chain employs TRBV29-1 and TRBJ1-1; no clear D. The length of the CDR3 is 15 residues. CDR1 is SQVTM, CDR2 ANQGSEA, per germline. Trimming shortened V by 5 bases and J by 0 bases, and 16 bases separated the two germline ends. The CDR3 loop is CSVLDPPGMNTEAFF. CDR3 nucleotide sequence: TGCAGCGTTTTAGACCCGCCGGGTATGAACACTGAAGCTTTCTTT.

The CDR3 protein is CASSRAFQETQYF. The CDR3 nucleotides read TGTGCCAGCAGCCGGGCCTTCCAAGAGACCCAGTACTTC. The gene calls are TRBV7-2 and TRBJ2-5; no clear D. The V gene's germline CDR1 is SGHTA and CDR2 FQGNSA. Trimming shortened V by 5 bases and J by 1 base, and 8 bases separated the two germline ends. This CDR3 has 13 amino acids.

This rearrangement joins TRBV7-2 to TRBJ2-3, with TRBD2 as a possible D gene (6 bases). V was clipped by 1 base and J by 2 bases, with 10 bases between them. Looked up from germline, CDR1 is SGHTA and CDR2 is FQGNSA. CDR3 length: 15 amino acids. CDR3 region: CASSLGGLLTDTQYF. In DNA form, the CDR3 reads TGTGCCAGCAGCTTAGGGGGACTTCTCACAGATACGCAGTATTTT.

This clonotype was seen ten or more times. The chain carries TRBV28 and TRBJ1-1; D unclear. V lost 3 bases to trimming and J lost 3 bases, with 11 bases between them. Per the germline V gene, CDR1 is MDHEN and CDR2 is SYDVKM. CDR3 length equals 14 residues. The DNA of the CDR3 is TGTGCCAGCAGTTTGCGAAACTTGGACACTGAAGCTTTCTTT. Protein product: CASSLRNLDTEAFF.

This clonotype was seen many times. The CDR3: CASSRQEYGYTF. As DNA, the CDR3 is TGTGCCAGCTCACGGCAGGAGTATGGCTACACCTTC. This chain uses TRBV18 with TRBJ1-2; no firm D call. There are 12 residues in the CDR3. Trimming removed 4 bases from V and 5 bases from J, with 8 bases in between. The V gene's germline CDR1 is KGHSH and CDR2 LQKENI. The entire variable domain, with the rest obtained from reference TRBV18 and TRBJ1-2, is as follows: NAGVMQNPRHLVRRRGQEARLRCSPMKGHSHVYWYRQLPEEGLKFMVYLQKENIIDESGMPKERFSAEFPKEGPSILRIQQVVRGDSAAYFCASSRQEYGYTFGSGTRLTVV.

This clonotype has ten or more counts. The rearrangement links TRBV7-2 to TRBJ1-4; 9 bases match TRBD1. This CDR3 spans 17 amino acids. CDR1 is SGHTA and CDR2 is FQGNSA in the germline V gene. V trimming: 2 bases; J trimming: 7 bases; junction bases outside the gene matches: 11. The DNA for the CDR3 is TGTGCCAGCAGCTTATTCGAGGGGGGACAGGGACGTGAAAAACTGTTTTTT. Its translation is CASSLFEGGQGREKLFF. The variable domain in full, completed from reference TRBV7-2 and TRBJ1-4, reads GAGVSQSPSNKVTEKGKDVELRCDPISGHTALYWYRQSLGQGLEFLIYFQGNSAPDKSGLPSDRFSAERTGGSVSTLTIQRTQQEDSAVYLCASSLFEGGQGREKLFFGSGTQLSVL.

The J gene is TRBJ2-1, the V gene TRBV12-3 or TRBV12-4; 8 positions match TRBD2. After removal of 5 bases from V and 9 bases from J, the junction contained 3 bases not matched to a gene. The CDR3 consists of 12 residues. The CDR3 DNA follows: TGTGCCAGCAGTCCGGGGACTAGTGAGCAGTTCTTC. It yields the protein CASSPGTSEQFF.

The CDR3 bases are TGTGCCACCAAAGGTGGCGGGAGCACAGATACGCAGTATTTT. This encodes CATKGGGSTDTQYF. The gene calls are TRBV10-3 and TRBJ2-3; a possible D gene is TRBD2 (5 bases). Per germline, CDR1 ENHRY and CDR2 SYGVKD. The V end lost 10 bases, the J end lost 0 bases, and 14 bases lay between the germline ends. This CDR3 contains 14 residues.

The chain has TRBV2 and TRBJ2-7, with D perhaps matching TRBD1 or TRBD2 (5 bases each). The germline CDR1 and CDR2 sequences are SNHLY and FYNNEI. The ends were cut back, 6 bases at V and 0 bases at J, with 9 bases in the middle. This CDR3 spans 13 amino acids. The CDR3: CASSGASSYEQYF. The CDR3 region has the DNA TGTGCCAGCAGCGGGGCGAGCTCCTACGAGCAGTACTTC.

V gene TRBV6-5 combines with J gene TRBJ2-3; D is unclear. The CDR3 has 13 amino acids. V lost 8 bases and J lost 5, with 14 bases in between. CDR1 is MNHEY and CDR2 is SVGAGI in the germline V gene. Here the CDR3 reads CASHTPGQDTQYF. The CDR3 DNA reads as TGTGCCAGCCACACCCCGGGCCAAGATACGCAGTATTTT.

As regards this clonotype: The junction shows a germline mismatch at one end, possibly a read error. This sequence joins TRBV10-2 and TRBJ1-4, with D unresolved. The CDR3 is 16 residues long. Germline CDR1 reads WSHSY; CDR2 reads SAAADI. CDR3 protein: CASSDLGDSTNEKLFF. In DNA, the CDR3 is TGTGCCAGCAGTGATCTTGGTGACTCAACTAATGAAAAACTGTTTTTT.